This T cell receptor beta chain was obtained from a study of blood T cells in healthy people across ages. Combining a sample-barcoded 5' primer with a J-beta primer mix, a second PCR ran for roughly 7 to 12 cycles. TCRdb redid the calling of the 5' RACE reads with MiXCR, one entry per CDR3 protein. The sample includes about 810,000 distinct CDR3 sequences, 30% to 45% of them seen just once. This CDR3 region has 16 residues. The germline gives CDR1 GTSNPN, CDR2 SVGIG (reference sequence). V lost 0 bases, J lost 4 bases, and 18 bases lay in between. What was sequenced was blood. The J gene is TRBJ2-5, the V gene TRBV30; TRBD2 is a possible D gene (7 bases). This receptor was taken from a man aged 18 to 29 in good health. CDR3 sequence (DNA): TGTGCCTGGAGTGTACGAGGGGGGGCATTTCTAGAGACCCAGTACTTC. Residues: CAWSVRGGAFLETQYF.